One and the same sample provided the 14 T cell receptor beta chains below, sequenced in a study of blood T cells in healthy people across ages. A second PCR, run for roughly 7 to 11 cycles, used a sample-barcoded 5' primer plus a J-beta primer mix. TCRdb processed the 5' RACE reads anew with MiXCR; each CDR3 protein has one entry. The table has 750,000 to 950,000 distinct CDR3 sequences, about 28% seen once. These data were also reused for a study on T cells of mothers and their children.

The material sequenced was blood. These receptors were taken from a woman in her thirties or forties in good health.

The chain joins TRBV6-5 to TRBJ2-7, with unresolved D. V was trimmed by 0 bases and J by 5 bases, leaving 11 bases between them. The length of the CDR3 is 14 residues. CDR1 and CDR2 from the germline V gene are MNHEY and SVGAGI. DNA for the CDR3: TGTGCCAGCAGTTACTCCCACCGGGCCGACGAGCAGTACTTC. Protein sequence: CASSYSHRADEQYF.

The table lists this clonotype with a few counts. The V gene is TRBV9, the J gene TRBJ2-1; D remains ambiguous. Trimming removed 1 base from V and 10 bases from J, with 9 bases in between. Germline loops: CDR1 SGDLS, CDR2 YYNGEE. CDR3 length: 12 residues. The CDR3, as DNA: TGTGCCAGCAGCGTAATCCAGACCGAGCAGTTCTTC. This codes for CASSVIQTEQFF.

DNA for the CDR3: TGCGCCAGCAGCCAAGAGGGACACCCACAAACCTTGTACCAAGAGACCCAGTACTTC. Its protein is CASSQEGHPQTLYQETQYF. The chain recombines TRBV4-1 with TRBJ2-5, with a weak D call TRBD1 (6 bases). In germline, CDR1 is MGHRA, CDR2 YSYEKL. V lost 0 bases and J 0 bases, leaving 20 bases between the germline ends. CDR3 length: 19 amino acids.

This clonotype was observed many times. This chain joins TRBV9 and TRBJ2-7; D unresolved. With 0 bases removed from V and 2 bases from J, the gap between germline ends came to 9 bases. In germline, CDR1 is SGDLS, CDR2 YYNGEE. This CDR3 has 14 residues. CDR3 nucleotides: TGTGCCAGCAGCGTAGGATCGGGCCCCTACGAGCAGTACTTC. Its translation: CASSVGSGPYEQYF.

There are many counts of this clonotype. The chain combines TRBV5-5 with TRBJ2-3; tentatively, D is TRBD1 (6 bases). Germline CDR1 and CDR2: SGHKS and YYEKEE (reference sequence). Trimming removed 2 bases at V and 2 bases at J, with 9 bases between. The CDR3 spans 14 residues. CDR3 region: CASSFGTFTDTQYF. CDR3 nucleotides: TGTGCCAGCAGCTTCGGGACATTCACAGATACGCAGTATTTT.

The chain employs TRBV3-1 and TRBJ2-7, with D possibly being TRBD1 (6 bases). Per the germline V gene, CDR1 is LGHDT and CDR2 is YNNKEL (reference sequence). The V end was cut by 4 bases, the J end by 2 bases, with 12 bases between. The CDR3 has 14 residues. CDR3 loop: CASSPYRTAYEQYF. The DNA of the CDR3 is TGTGCCAGCAGCCCCTACCGGACAGCCTACGAGCAGTACTTC.

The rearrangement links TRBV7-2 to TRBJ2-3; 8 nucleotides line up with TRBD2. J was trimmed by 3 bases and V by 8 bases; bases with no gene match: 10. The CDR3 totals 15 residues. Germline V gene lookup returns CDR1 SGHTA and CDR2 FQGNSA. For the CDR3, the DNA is TGTGCCAGCGCAGGTCGGACTAGCTTTACAGATACGCAGTATTTT. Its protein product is CASAGRTSFTDTQYF.

CDR3 sequence (DNA): TGTGCCAGCTGCGGGGGTTTAATCTATGAGCAGTTCTTC. It encodes CASCGGLIYEQFF. The chain recombines TRBV28 with TRBJ2-1, with 7 positions matching TRBD2. V gave up 8 bases and J gave up 8 bases; unmatched junction bases: 9. The germline V gene has CDR1 MDHEN and CDR2 SYDVKM. The CDR3 totals 13 residues.

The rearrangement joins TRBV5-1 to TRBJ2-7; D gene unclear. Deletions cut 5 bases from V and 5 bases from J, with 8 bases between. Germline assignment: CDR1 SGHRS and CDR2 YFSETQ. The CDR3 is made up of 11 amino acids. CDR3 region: CASRAQNEQYF. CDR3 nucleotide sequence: TGCGCCAGCAGGGCACAAAACGAGCAGTACTTC.

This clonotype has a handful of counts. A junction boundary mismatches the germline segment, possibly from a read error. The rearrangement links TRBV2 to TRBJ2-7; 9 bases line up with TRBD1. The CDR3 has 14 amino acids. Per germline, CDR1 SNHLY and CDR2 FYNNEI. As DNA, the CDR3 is TGTGTCAGCAGTGGACAGGGGATGTCCTACGAGCAGTACTTC. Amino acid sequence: CVSSGQGMSYEQYF.

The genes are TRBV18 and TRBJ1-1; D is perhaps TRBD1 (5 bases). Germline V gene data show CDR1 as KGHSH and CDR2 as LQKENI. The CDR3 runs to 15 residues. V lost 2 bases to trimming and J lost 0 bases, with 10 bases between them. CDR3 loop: CASSPNGHMNTEAFF. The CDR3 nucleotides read TGTGCCAGCTCACCAAACGGACACATGAACACTGAAGCTTTCTTT.

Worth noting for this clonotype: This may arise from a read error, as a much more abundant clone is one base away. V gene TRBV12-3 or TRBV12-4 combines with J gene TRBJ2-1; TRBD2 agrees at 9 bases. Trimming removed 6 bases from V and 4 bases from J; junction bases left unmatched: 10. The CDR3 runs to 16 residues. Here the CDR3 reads CASRDMAGGPYNEQFF. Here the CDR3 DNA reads TGTGCCAGCAGGGATATGGCGGGGGGGCCGTACAATGAGCAGTTCTTC.

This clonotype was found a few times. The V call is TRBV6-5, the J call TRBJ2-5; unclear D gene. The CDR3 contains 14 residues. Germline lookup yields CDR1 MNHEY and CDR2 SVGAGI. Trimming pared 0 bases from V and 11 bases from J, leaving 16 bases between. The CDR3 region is CASSYSQPNNEQYF. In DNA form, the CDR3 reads TGTGCCAGCAGTTACTCACAGCCGAACAATGAGCAGTACTTC.

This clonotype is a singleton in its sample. This chain's CDR3 is CASLVQGINGYTF. In DNA form, the CDR3 reads TGTGCCAGCTTAGTTCAGGGAATAAATGGCTACACCTTC. V usage is TRBV6-1 and J usage is TRBJ1-2; D possibly corresponds to TRBD1 (5 bases). With 8 bases removed from V and 6 bases from J, the gap between germline ends came to 16 bases. The CDR3 loop spans 13 amino acids. Germline CDR1 MNHNS, CDR2 SASEGT.